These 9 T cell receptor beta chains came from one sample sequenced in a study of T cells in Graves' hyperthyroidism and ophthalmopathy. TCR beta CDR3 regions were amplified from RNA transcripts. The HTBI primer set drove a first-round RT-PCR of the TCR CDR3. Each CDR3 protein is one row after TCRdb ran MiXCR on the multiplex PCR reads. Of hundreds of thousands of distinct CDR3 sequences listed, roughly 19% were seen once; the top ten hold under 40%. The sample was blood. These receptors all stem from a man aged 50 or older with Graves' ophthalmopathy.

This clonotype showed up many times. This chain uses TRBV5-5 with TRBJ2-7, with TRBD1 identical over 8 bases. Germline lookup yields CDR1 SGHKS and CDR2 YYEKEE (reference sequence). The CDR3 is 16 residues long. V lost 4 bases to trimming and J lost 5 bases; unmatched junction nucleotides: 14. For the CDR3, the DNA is TGTGCCAGCAGCCTGGGATGGACAGGGATTAACAACGAGCAGTACTTC. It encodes CASSLGWTGINNEQYF. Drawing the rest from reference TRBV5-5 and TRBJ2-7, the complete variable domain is DAGVTQSPTHLIKTRGQQVTLRCSPISGHKSVSWYQQVLGQGPQFIFQYYEKEERGRGNFPDRFSARQFPNYSSELNVNALLLGDSALYLCASSLGWTGINNEQYFGPGTRLTVT.

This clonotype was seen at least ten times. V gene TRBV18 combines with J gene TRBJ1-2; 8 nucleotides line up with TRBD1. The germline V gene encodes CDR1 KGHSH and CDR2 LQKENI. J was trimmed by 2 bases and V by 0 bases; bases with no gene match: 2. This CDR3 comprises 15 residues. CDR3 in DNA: TGTGCCAGCTCACCACCCCGACAGGGGAACTATGGCTACACCTTC. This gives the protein CASSPPRQGNYGYTF.

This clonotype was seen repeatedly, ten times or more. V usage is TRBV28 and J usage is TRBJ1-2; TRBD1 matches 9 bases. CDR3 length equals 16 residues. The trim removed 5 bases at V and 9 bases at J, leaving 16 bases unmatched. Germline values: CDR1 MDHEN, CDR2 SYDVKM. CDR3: CASSLPQLGTGSSYTF. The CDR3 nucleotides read TGTGCCAGCAGTCTTCCTCAACTCGGGACAGGGAGTAGCTACACCTTC.

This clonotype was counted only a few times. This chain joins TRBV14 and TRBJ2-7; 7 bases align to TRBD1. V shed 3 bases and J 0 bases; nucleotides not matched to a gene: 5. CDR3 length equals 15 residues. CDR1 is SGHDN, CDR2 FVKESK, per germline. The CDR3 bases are TGTGCCAGCAGCCACGGGACAGAGAGCTCCTACGAGCAGTACTTC. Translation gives CASSHGTESSYEQYF.

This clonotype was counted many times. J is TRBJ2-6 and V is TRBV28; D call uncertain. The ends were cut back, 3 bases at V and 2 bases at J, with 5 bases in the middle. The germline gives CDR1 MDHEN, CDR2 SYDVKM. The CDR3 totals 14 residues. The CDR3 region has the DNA TGTGCCAGCAGTTTCCGGGCTGGGGCCAACGTCCTGACTTTC. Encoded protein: CASSFRAGANVLTF.

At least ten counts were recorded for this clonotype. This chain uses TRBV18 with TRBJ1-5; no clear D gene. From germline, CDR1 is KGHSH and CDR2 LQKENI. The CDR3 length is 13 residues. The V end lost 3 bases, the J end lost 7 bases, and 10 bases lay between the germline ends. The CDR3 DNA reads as TGTGCCAGCTCACCTACGGTAGAGCAGCCCCAGCATTTT. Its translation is CASSPTVEQPQHF.

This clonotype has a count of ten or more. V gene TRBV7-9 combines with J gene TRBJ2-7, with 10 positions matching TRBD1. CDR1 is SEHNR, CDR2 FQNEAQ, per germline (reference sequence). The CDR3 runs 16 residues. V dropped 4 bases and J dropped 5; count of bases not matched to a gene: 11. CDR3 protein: CASSYRVGTGAHEQYF. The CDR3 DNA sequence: TGTGCCAGCAGCTACCGGGTCGGGACAGGGGCACACGAGCAGTACTTC. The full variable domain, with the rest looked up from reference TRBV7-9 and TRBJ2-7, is DTGVSQNPRHKITKRGQNVTFRCDPISEHNRLYWYRQTLGQGPEFLTYFQNEAQLEKSRLLSDRFSAERPKGSFSTLEIQRTEQGDSAMYLCASSYRVGTGAHEQYFGPGTRLTVT.

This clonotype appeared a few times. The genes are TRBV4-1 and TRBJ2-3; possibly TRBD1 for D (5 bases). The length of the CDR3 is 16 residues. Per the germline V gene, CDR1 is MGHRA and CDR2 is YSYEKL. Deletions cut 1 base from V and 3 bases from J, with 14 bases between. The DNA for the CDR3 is TGCGCCAGCAGCCAAGCTCAGGGCATTAGTACAGATACGCAGTATTTT. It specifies CASSQAQGISTDTQYF.

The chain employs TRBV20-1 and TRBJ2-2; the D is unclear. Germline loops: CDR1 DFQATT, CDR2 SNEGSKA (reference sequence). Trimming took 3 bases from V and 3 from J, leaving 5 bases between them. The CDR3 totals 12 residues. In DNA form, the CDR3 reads TGCAGTGCTAGGGATGACACCGGGGAGCTGTTTTTT. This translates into CSARDDTGELFF.